This TCR beta chain derives from a study of blood T cell repertoires in COVID-19. Background on the study: COVID-19 samples from acute and convalescent phases originated in the United States, Italy and Spain. T cells, B-cell-depleted T cells, or PBMCs provided the cDNA or gDNA that served as material.

This CDR3 contains 17 residues. From germline, CDR1 is LGHNA and CDR2 YNFKEQ. V was shortened by 0 bases and J by 6 bases, with 18 bases between the two germline ends. Authors' analysis steps: Scientists estimated how many nucleated cells there were by amplifying reference gene primers. The data were produced by immunoSEQ multiplex PCR, yet TCRdb's version contains in-frame clones alone and is incomplete. The DNA gave D and trimming, while V, J and clone size come from that table. The sample holds over 65,000 clones; about 81% are singletons and the top ten take 9.2%. The specimen sequenced was peripheral blood. V usage is TRBV4-2 and J usage is TRBJ2-1; D may be TRBD2 (6 bases). This clonotype originated in a human donor in a cohort sampled during active COVID-19. CDR3 sequence reads: CASSQDASAGPFNEQFF. CDR3 nucleotides: TGTGCCAGCAGCCAAGATGCCTCAGCGGGCCCGTTCAATGAGCAGTTCTTC.